The present entry profiles one T cell receptor beta chain with its context. Its antigen is unknown. Within one base of it there is no much larger clone, and no base qualities were kept. Per the publication, the time point label means: patch test 3, about 24 weeks after DPC sensitization. This sample's treatment or condition label indicates: therapeutic diphenylcyclopropenone sensitization with weekly scalp DPC. At every patch-test visit, the blood draw took place before the patch test was put on. Patients were considered eligible if aged 18 to 70, diagnosed with alopecia and deemed suitable for DPC therapy, and patients were excluded if pregnant. Total RNA was extracted from unfractionated whole blood that had been collected in Tempus Blood RNA tubes. The data originate from a study of human T cells and chemical hapten exposure (TCRdb year 2021). Regarding the complete study: For sensitization, 2% DPC in acetone was applied to a roughly 2 cm by roughly 2 cm area of upper inner arm skin. Blood samples were taken from patients before sensitization (week 0) and then at 2, 6 and about 24 weeks after DPC sensitization. Blood for TCR sequencing was provided by twenty-nine alopecia patients at one to four time points (pre-sensitization, 2, 6 and 24 weeks). Patch testing was done on the upper back using Finn chambers containing 0.01% DPC, and results were scored after 6 days according to International Contact Dermatitis Research Group standards. Patients additionally received weekly therapeutic DPC doses to the scalp throughout the approximately 24-week study period. Most of the patients in the cohort were female, and the cohort covered alopecia areata with under or over 50% scalp involvement, alopecia totalis and alopecia universalis. The libraries were sequenced as a pool, and the TCR yield per sample differed mostly because of small variations in library volumes within the pool. The study tracked peripheral blood TCR repertoire changes in vivo during primary and secondary sensitization to the hapten diphenylcyclopropenone (DPC) in alopecia patients.

There are 13 amino acids in the CDR3, from cysteine to phenylalanine inclusive. The read is trimmed to its CDR3 DNA, 39 bases read in frame from base 1. CDR1 and CDR2 (MDHEN, SYDVKM) derive from the germline V gene. Germline trimming amounts to 7 bases on V and 8 bases on J, with 7 as the count of junction bases outside the gene matches. General conclusions and limits of the study: Because every patient had alopecia, a presumed autoimmune disease, the patients' immune response might differ from that of healthy individuals. Compared with pre-sensitization or healthy control sets, expanded TCRs formed significantly more large CDR3 similarity clusters, which is consistent with antigen-driven responses. The number of PT1 expanded TCRs positively correlated with patch test score, significant at thresholds 8, 16 and 32 but not 4. DPC sensitization did not change the number of TCRs with a frequency above 1 in 1000, and there was no evidence of changes in global repertoire structure. After repeated subsampling, changes were observed in the strength of the expansion versus patch-test correlation and in the threshold at which the correlation became significant.

The library was obtained by RACE. Instrument used: NextSeq 500. Library preparation attached unique molecular identifiers to individual cDNA molecules for quantitative, reproducible TCR counting. For every blood RNA sample, sequencing covered both the TCR alpha and TCR beta chains. Turning to the authors' computational methods: A median of roughly 99,000 TCRs per sample was observed, with a range of about 23,224 to 690,600. V, J and CDR3 annotation of the TCR reads was performed with the Decombinator software suite. Every sample was subsampled to the same number of TCRs (28,000) for the PS versus PT1 abundance plots. Expanded TCRs were defined as absent before sensitization and observed at least eight times at the 2-week time point. TCRdb reprocessed the public reads (quality trimming at Q25 with fastp, clone calling with MiXCR) and kept in-frame beta chains. Each entry merges the rows of one CDR3 protein and shows their most common DNA and genes. TCRdb's processing, not the study's, gives the V and J calls here. Present in this sample are 70,000 or so distinct CDR3 sequences, 11% of which were seen just once. Roughly 1.4% of the sample is taken by the ten largest.

This TCR came from a woman aged 45-65 years with alopecia areata. Some clones in this sample may be carry-over from other donors' samples. Recombination linked TRBV28 to TRBJ1-2, with 10 bases matching TRBD1. The sequencing used whole blood, collected in connection with sensitization to the hapten diphenylcyclopropenone (DPC). The CDR3 region reads CASTGQGERGYTF. The DNA sequence follows: TGTGCCAGCACCGGACAGGGGGAGAGGGGCTACACCTTC.